What follows are 12 T cell receptor beta chains derived from one specimen sequenced in a study of T cell changes during pregnancy in multiple sclerosis. The data were produced by immunoSEQ multiplex PCR, yet TCRdb's version contains in-frame clones alone and is incomplete. The sample carries over 65,000 clones, about nine tenths recorded once. Here the sequenced sample was peripheral blood, taken in the first trimester of pregnancy. The origin of the receptors is a female donor with multiple sclerosis, enrolled in a pregnancy study.

The CDR3 loop is CSVTGEGNEKLFF. The CDR3, as DNA: TGCAGCGTAACAGGGGAAGGAAATGAAAAACTGTTTTTT. The gene calls are TRBV29-1 and TRBJ1-4, with 7 bases matching TRBD1. This CDR3 spans 13 amino acids. J was trimmed by 5 bases and V by 6 bases; bases with no gene match: 6. Germline V lookup: CDR1 SQVTM, CDR2 ANQGSEA.

This chain links TRBV4-1 with TRBJ1-1; a possible D gene is TRBD1 (6 bases). Germline V lookup: CDR1 MGHRA, CDR2 YSYEKL. V dropped 4 bases and J dropped 3 bases, with 15 bases sitting between them. This CDR3 has 15 residues. CDR3 loop: CASSLQQGGHTEAFF. CDR3 coding DNA: TGCGCCAGCAGCCTTCAACAGGGAGGGCACACTGAAGCTTTCTTT.

This chain links TRBV28 with TRBJ2-3; 12 bases match TRBD2. Per the germline V gene, CDR1 is MDHEN and CDR2 is SYDVKM. The length of the CDR3 is 18 residues. The V gene end was trimmed by 8 bases and the J gene end by 0 bases; junction bases not matched to a gene: 12. The CDR3: CASGLAGGTPASTDTQYF. CDR3 DNA sequence: TGTGCCAGCGGTCTAGCGGGAGGGACCCCAGCTAGCACAGATACGCAGTATTTT. The full variable domain, rest sourced from reference TRBV28 and TRBJ2-3, is DVKVTQSSRYLVKRTGEKVFLECVQDMDHENMFWYRQDPGLGLRLIYFSYDVKMKEKGDIPEGYSVSREKKERFSLILESASTNQTSMYLCASGLAGGTPASTDTQYFGPGTRLTVL.

The V call is TRBV15, the J call TRBJ1-2, with a possible D match to TRBD1 (6 bases). The CDR3 covers 18 residues. Germline lookup yields CDR1 LNHNV and CDR2 YYDKDF (reference sequence). The ends were cut back, 0 bases at V and 5 bases at J, with 22 bases in the middle. The chain's CDR3 is CATSRDLSGGRGLYGYTF. The CDR3 DNA is TGTGCCACCAGCAGAGATTTGTCAGGAGGCAGGGGCCTTTATGGCTACACCTTC.

The V call is TRBV5-1, the J call TRBJ2-1; a possible D gene is TRBD2 (5 bases). CDR1 and CDR2 from the germline V gene are SGHRS and YFSETQ. With 5 bases removed from V and 4 bases from J, the gap between germline ends came to 16 bases. The CDR3 runs to 15 residues. DNA for the CDR3: TGCGCCAGCAGGCTAGCTGCCAAGGTGTACAATGAGCAGTTCTTC. It codes for CASRLAAKVYNEQFF.

The chain carries TRBV6-1 and TRBJ1-2; D remains ambiguous. The CDR3 runs 13 residues. CDR1 and CDR2 (germline): MNHNS, SASEGT. Trimming cost V 2 bases and J 5 bases, with 9 bases left between them. The CDR3 nucleotides read TGTGCCAGCAGTGAATTGGCTTATTATGGCTACACCTTC. Encoded protein: CASSELAYYGYTF.

This sequence joins TRBV21-1 and TRBJ2-7; TRBD2, the table's D call, was not compared with the DNA. TRBV21-1 constitutes a pseudogene. The CDR3 is made up of 17 amino acids. The CDR3 sequence: CASSARQRGFPNYEQYF. The CDR3 DNA is TGTGCCAGCAGCGCGCGTCAACGGGGTTTTCCCAACTACGAGCAGTACTTC.

This CDR3 is CASRETGFTGELFF. In DNA, the CDR3 is TGTGCCAGCAGGGAGACAGGGTTCACCGGGGAGCTGTTTTTT. The chain carries TRBV6-4 and TRBJ2-2; 7 nucleotides align to TRBD1. This CDR3 has 14 residues. Germline CDR1 is MRHNA and CDR2 is SNTAGT. The V gene end was trimmed by 6 bases and the J gene end by 4 bases; junction bases not matched to a gene: 5.

The chain joins TRBV10-1 to TRBJ2-1; D might be TRBD2 (5 bases). CDR1 WNHNN and CDR2 SYGVQD come from the germline V gene (reference sequence). This CDR3 spans 15 amino acids. The germline V and J ends were trimmed by 5 bases and 3 bases, with 14 bases remaining between them. The CDR3 protein is CASSLPSEGYNEQFF. The CDR3 nucleotides are TGCGCCAGCAGTTTACCCTCCGAGGGCTACAATGAGCAGTTCTTC.

The chain uses TRBV30 and TRBJ1-1, with 8 bases identical to TRBD1. V lost 7 bases and J lost 3; bases outside the gene matches: 4. CDR1 and CDR2 (germline): GTSNPN, SVGIG (reference sequence). The CDR3 extends over 12 amino acids. The CDR3 bases are TGTGCCTTCACAGGGGGTTACACTGAAGCTTTCTTT. Its protein is CAFTGGYTEAFF.

V usage is TRBV29-1 and J usage is TRBJ2-5; D is undetermined. V was trimmed by 3 bases and J by 5 bases, leaving 13 bases between them. Germline-derived CDR1 and CDR2 are SQVTM and ANQGSEA. The CDR3 spans 13 residues. The DNA of the CDR3 is TGCAGCGTTGATGGCCTAGATGGGGAGACCCAGTACTTC. This translates into CSVDGLDGETQYF.

The chain links TRBV30 to TRBJ2-7, with D unclear. Between the trimmed V and J ends, which lost 4 bases and 0 bases, there was a span of 7 bases. The germline V gene has CDR1 GTSNPN and CDR2 SVGIG (reference sequence). The CDR3 spans 12 residues. This chain's CDR3 is CAWMRSSYEQYF. Written as DNA, the CDR3 is TGTGCCTGGATGAGGAGCTCCTACGAGCAGTACTTC.